The rows below give T cell receptor beta chains drawn from one sample of a study of T cell responses to AZD1222 COVID-19 vaccine. Clones were sequenced by immunoSEQ multiplex PCR, and TCRdb holds only the in-frame ones, with some missing. The sample has around 99,000 clones, about 90% seen once. Sequenced here: peripheral blood, sampled on day 0 of AZD1222 vaccination. These receptors all stem from an adult in good health. CDR3s include the opening cysteine and the closing phenylalanine or tryptophan. D genes are given only for firm matches. Only some rows state a clone size, as once, few, many or a class for expanded clones.

D,size,V,J,CDR3,DNA
NA,NA,TRBV7-9,TRBJ2-5,CASSLAGGTQYF,TGTGCCAGCAGCTTAGCGGGGGGGACCCAGTACTTC
TRBD1,NA,TRBV25-1,TRBJ1-6,CASRDSNSPLHF,TGTGCCAGCCGGGACAGTAATTCACCCCTCCACTTT
NA,NA,TRBV7-8,TRBJ2-5,CASSLESGAETQYF,TGTGCCAGCAGCTTAGAGTCTGGGGCAGAGACCCAGTACTTC
TRBD2,once,TRBV7-9,TRBJ2-5,CASSLWALFAGEETQYF,TGTGCCAGCAGCTTATGGGCCCTGTTCGCGGGGGAAGAGACCCAGTACTTC
NA,NA,TRBV19,TRBJ2-2,CASSIVSSSMGTGELFF,TGTGCCAGTAGTATCGTCTCCAGTTCCATGGGAACCGGGGAGCTGTTTTTT
NA,NA,TRBV7-9,TRBJ1-1,CASSPPLRNTEAFF,TGTGCCAGCAGCCCGCCCTTGAGGAACACTGAAGCTTTCTTT
NA,NA,TRBV28,TRBJ1-6,CASSRRSKSPLHF,TGTGCCAGCAGTCGGAGGTCTAAGTCACCCCTCCACTTT
TRBD1,NA,TRBV28,TRBJ1-4,CASSQQGTVREKLFF,TGTGCCAGCAGTCAACAGGGGACGGTTAGAGAAAAACTGTTTTTT
NA,NA,TRBV27,TRBJ1-2,CASSSGHGNGYTF,TGTGCCAGCAGTTCGGGACACGGCAACGGCTACACCTTC
TRBD1,NA,TRBV28,TRBJ2-3,CASSLWSGTDDTDTQYF,TGTGCCAGCAGTTTGTGGTCCGGGACAGATGACACAGATACGCAGTATTTT
NA,NA,TRBV6-2/TRBV6-3,TRBJ2-7,CASSPPAAGALYEQYF,TGTGCCAGCAGTCCCCCCGCGGCGGGGGCACTCTACGAGCAGTACTTC
NA,NA,TRBV11-1,TRBJ2-1,CASSLVFGLTDNEQFF,TGTGCCAGCAGCTTAGTTTTCGGCTTGACCGACAATGAGCAGTTCTTC
NA,NA,TRBV3-1/TRBV3-2,TRBJ2-7,CASRPLLASNEQYF,TGTGCCAGCAGACCTCTCCTAGCAAGTAACGAGCAGTACTTC
NA,NA,TRBV27,TRBJ2-3,CASSLSTGSTDTQYF,TGTGCCAGCAGTTTATCGACGGGAAGCACAGATACGCAGTATTTT
NA,NA,TRBV6-5,TRBJ2-7,CASSYSEEGPYEQYF,TGTGCCAGCAGTTACTCGGAAGAGGGACCCTACGAGCAGTACTTC
NA,NA,TRBV19,TRBJ1-5,CASSINSGNQPQHF,TGTGCCAGTAGTATAAATTCGGGCAATCAGCCCCAGCATTTT
NA,NA,TRBV9,TRBJ1-5,CASSSDRSAQPQHF,TGTGCCAGCAGCTCAGACAGGTCAGCTCAGCCCCAGCATTTT
NA,few,TRBV6-1,TRBJ2-7,CASSEWLGSYEQYF,TGTGCCAGCAGTGAGTGGCTGGGCTCCTACGAGCAGTACTTC
NA,NA,TRBV27,TRBJ2-6,CASSLSVSGANVLTF,TGTGCCAGCAGTTTATCGGTCTCTGGGGCCAACGTCCTGACTTTC